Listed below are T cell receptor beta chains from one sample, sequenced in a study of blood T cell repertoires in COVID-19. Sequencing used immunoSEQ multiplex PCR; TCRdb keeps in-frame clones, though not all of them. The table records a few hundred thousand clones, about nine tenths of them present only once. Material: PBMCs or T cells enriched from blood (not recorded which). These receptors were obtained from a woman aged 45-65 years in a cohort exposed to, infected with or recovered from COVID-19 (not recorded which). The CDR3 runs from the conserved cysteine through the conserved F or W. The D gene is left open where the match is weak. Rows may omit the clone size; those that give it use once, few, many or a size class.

CDR3aa: CSASGRRGRNSPLHF
CDR3nt: TGCAGTGCTAGTGGTAGGAGGGGGCGGAATTCACCCCTCCACTTT
j_gene: TRBJ1-6
d_gene: TRBD1
v_gene: TRBV20-1
abundance: NA

CDR3aa: CASSFGGTQETQYF
CDR3nt: TGTGCCAGCAGCTTCGGGGGGACCCAAGAGACCCAGTACTTC
j_gene: TRBJ2-5
d_gene: TRBD2
v_gene: TRBV7-8
abundance: NA

CDR3aa: CASLGGGGRDTQYF
CDR3nt: TGTGCCTCCCTGGGCGGCGGGGGGCGTGATACGCAGTATTTT
j_gene: TRBJ2-3
d_gene: TRBD2
v_gene: TRBV19
abundance: NA

CDR3aa: CASSLGPGHAGNTIYF
CDR3nt: TGTGCCAGCAGCTTAGGGCCGGGACATGCCGGAAACACCATATATTTT
j_gene: TRBJ1-3
d_gene: NA
v_gene: TRBV7-2
abundance: NA

CDR3aa: CASSAGQGNYGYTF
CDR3nt: TGTGCCAGCAGCGCCGGACAGGGGAACTATGGCTACACCTTC
j_gene: TRBJ1-2
d_gene: TRBD1
v_gene: TRBV9
abundance: NA

CDR3aa: CASSGTSGGIYQETQYF
CDR3nt: TGTGCCAGCAGCGGGACTAGCGGGGGTATATACCAAGAGACCCAGTACTTC
j_gene: TRBJ2-5
d_gene: TRBD2
v_gene: TRBV2
abundance: few

CDR3aa: CASSLGDRGYEQYF
CDR3nt: TGCGCCAGCAGCTTGGGGGACAGGGGCTACGAGCAGTACTTC
j_gene: TRBJ2-7
d_gene: TRBD1
v_gene: TRBV5-1
abundance: NA

CDR3aa: CASSRQQGRSEKLFF
CDR3nt: TGTGCCAGTAGTAGGCAACAGGGGAGATCGGAAAAACTGTTTTTT
j_gene: TRBJ1-4
d_gene: TRBD1
v_gene: TRBV19
abundance: NA

CDR3aa: CASSPSYEQYF
CDR3nt: TGTGCCAGCAGTCCTTCCTACGAGCAGTACTTC
j_gene: TRBJ2-7
d_gene: NA
v_gene: TRBV2
abundance: NA

CDR3aa: CASSPGEIVNQPQHF
CDR3nt: TGCGCCAGCAGCCCGGGGGAGATTGTCAATCAGCCCCAGCATTTT
j_gene: TRBJ1-5
d_gene: NA
v_gene: TRBV5-1
abundance: NA

CDR3aa: CASSLFQRGGEDTQYF
CDR3nt: TGTGCCAGCAGCTTGTTCCAGCGGGGAGGAGAAGATACGCAGTATTTT
j_gene: TRBJ2-3
d_gene: TRBD2
v_gene: TRBV5-6
abundance: few

CDR3aa: CASSSPWTGKGYEQYF
CDR3nt: TGTGCCAGCAGCTCACCTTGGACAGGAAAAGGGTACGAGCAGTACTTC
j_gene: TRBJ2-7
d_gene: TRBD1
v_gene: TRBV7-2
abundance: NA

CDR3aa: CASSRSSYREAQHF
CDR3nt: TGTGCCAGTAGTAGGTCATCATACAGGGAAGCCCAGCATTTT
j_gene: TRBJ1-5
d_gene: NA
v_gene: TRBV19
abundance: few

CDR3aa: CASSQERTGTGNEKLFF
CDR3nt: TGCGCCAGCAGCCAAGAAAGGACCGGGACAGGGAATGAAAAACTGTTTTTT
j_gene: TRBJ1-4
d_gene: TRBD1
v_gene: TRBV4-1
abundance: NA

CDR3aa: CASSQTAGTGSTNTQYF
CDR3nt: TGCGCCAGCAGCCAAACGGCCGGGACAGGGTCTACAAATACGCAGTATTTT
j_gene: TRBJ2-3
d_gene: TRBD1
v_gene: TRBV5-1
abundance: NA

CDR3aa: CASSQETGNTEAFF
CDR3nt: TGTGCCAGCAGCCAAGAAACCGGGAACACTGAAGCTTTCTTT
j_gene: TRBJ1-1
d_gene: NA
v_gene: TRBV4-2
abundance: once

CDR3aa: CAWGTGGKLFF
CDR3nt: TGTGCCTGGGGGACAGGGGGAAAACTGTTTTTT
j_gene: TRBJ1-4
d_gene: TRBD1
v_gene: TRBV30
abundance: few

CDR3aa: CASTATGGAIAYNEQFF
CDR3nt: TGTGCCAGCACCGCGACAGGGGGCGCGATAGCCTACAATGAGCAGTTCTTC
j_gene: TRBJ2-1
d_gene: TRBD1
v_gene: TRBV11-2
abundance: NA

CDR3aa: CASSQWAAGPNTGELFF
CDR3nt: TGCGCCAGCAGCCAGTGGGCAGCGGGACCGAACACCGGGGAGCTGTTTTTT
j_gene: TRBJ2-2
d_gene: TRBD2
v_gene: TRBV4-3
abundance: few

CDR3aa: CASSSTGILGDGYTF
CDR3nt: TGTGCCAGCAGCTCGACAGGTATATTAGGAGACGGCTACACCTTC
j_gene: TRBJ1-2
d_gene: NA
v_gene: TRBV7-2
abundance: once

CDR3aa: CASSPSVDQPQHF
CDR3nt: TGTGCCAGCAGCCCTTCCGTCGATCAGCCCCAGCATTTT
j_gene: TRBJ1-5
d_gene: NA
v_gene: TRBV11-1
abundance: NA

CDR3aa: CASSWGGSPLHF
CDR3nt: TGTGCCAGCAGCTGGGGGGGTTCACCCCTCCACTTT
j_gene: TRBJ1-6
d_gene: NA
v_gene: TRBV7-2
abundance: NA

CDR3aa: CASSLARGRATDTQYF
CDR3nt: TGTGCCAGCAGCTTGGCGCGGGGGCGCGCAACAGATACGCAGTATTTT
j_gene: TRBJ2-3
d_gene: NA
v_gene: TRBV5-4
abundance: NA

CDR3aa: CASSQASGNEQFF
CDR3nt: TGTGCCAGCAGCCAAGCCAGCGGGAATGAGCAGTTCTTC
j_gene: TRBJ2-1
d_gene: NA
v_gene: TRBV3-1/TRBV3-2
abundance: NA